This T cell receptor (beta chain) is from a study of immune heterogeneity within non-small cell lung tumors. In the study overall: Of all tumors, 4 turned out to be squamous cell carcinomas, roughly 10 were non-squamous carcinomas and 1 was not otherwise specified.

Genomic DNA from bulk tumor acted as the template, and roughly 0.55 ug was loaded per sample. Each primary tumor yielded several biopsies, collected far apart from one another at surgery. Surgery that was curative in intent was performed on patients with untreated, newly diagnosed non-small cell lung cancer. With 32 V and 13 J primers, multiplex PCR amplified the TCR beta CDR3. One entry per CDR3 protein results from TCRdb running MiXCR on the multiplex PCR reads. The repertoire consists of 6,000 to 6,500 distinct CDR3 sequences, with 20% to 25% occurring once and the leading ten covering over 8.5%. This clonotype was picked up a small number of times. Its antigen is undetermined. The CDR3 covers 14 residues. Germline CDR1 reads MNHEY; CDR2 reads SVGAGI. Trimming left V 2 bases short and J 4 bases short, with 10 bases between. Overall study results and limits: Local T-cell clonality and local tumor mutational burden correlated moderately but significantly (R about 0.35).

The gene calls are TRBV6-5 and TRBJ2-3; D remains ambiguous. The sequence was obtained from a man between 65 and 79 years old with non-small cell lung cancer. The specimen sequenced was lung tumor tissue. CDR3 in amino acids: CASSYLRRADTQYF. CDR3 DNA: TGTGCCAGCAGTTACCTCCGAAGGGCAGATACGCAGTATTTT.